A single sample is the source of the 25 T cell receptor beta chains below, sequenced in a study of sequential checkpoint blockade in melanoma. Treatment noted: randomized to nivolumab then ipilimumab (arm A) or the reverse (arm B). The method was immunoSEQ multiplex PCR; TCRdb's version includes in-frame clones alone and lacks a portion of them. The sample shows about 13,000 clones, 76% of them seen only once. Source: CD8+ T cells sorted from blood (inferred from file names), taken from a patient given nivolumab and ipilimumab in sequence. The receptors derive from a human patient with melanoma. Some clones in this sample may be carry-over from other donors' samples.

The V and J genes are TRBV13 and TRBJ2-7, with 7 bases identical to TRBD1. CDR1 is PRHDT and CDR2 is FYEKMQ in the germline V gene (reference sequence). V lost 5 bases, J lost 0 bases, and 7 bases stayed unmatched. The CDR3 length is 15 residues. The CDR3 DNA reads as TGTGCCAGCAGCGCCAACAGGGGTGGCTCCTACGAGCAGTACTTC. This encodes CASSANRGGSYEQYF.

The V gene is TRBV7-9, the J gene TRBJ1-4; D not certain. V was shortened by 5 bases and J by 8 bases, with 18 bases between the two germline ends. The CDR3 runs 15 residues. The germline V gene has CDR1 SEHNR and CDR2 FQNEAQ (reference sequence). CDR3 sequence: CASSPNDSRREKLFF. As DNA, the CDR3 is TGTGCCAGCAGCCCCAATGACTCACGACGAGAAAAACTGTTTTTT. The full variable domain, in which reference TRBV7-9 and TRBJ1-4 provide the parts outside the CDR3, is DTGVSQNPRHKITKRGQNVTFRCDPISEHNRLYWYRQTLGQGPEFLTYFQNEAQLEKSRLLSDRFSAERPKGSFSTLEIQRTEQGDSAMYLCASSPNDSRREKLFFGSGTQLSVL.

J is TRBJ1-1 and V is TRBV27; D gene ambiguous. The CDR3 is made up of 13 amino acids. CDR1 MNHEY and CDR2 SMNVEV come from the germline V gene (reference sequence). With 5 bases removed from V and 3 bases from J, the gap between germline ends came to 10 bases. The CDR3 loop is CASSPLEYTEAFF. Here the CDR3 DNA reads TGTGCCAGCAGTCCACTCGAGTACACTGAAGCTTTCTTT.

The genes are TRBV2 and TRBJ1-2, with TRBD1 as a possible D gene (6 bases). The V end was cut by 3 bases, the J end by 2 bases, with 16 bases between. CDR3 length: 16 residues. The germline gives CDR1 SNHLY, CDR2 FYNNEI. CDR3: CASSESRGGRNYGYTF. The CDR3 nucleotides read TGTGCCAGCAGTGAGTCTCGGGGGGGCAGGAACTATGGCTACACCTTC.

This clone was observed a handful of times. J is TRBJ1-2 and V is TRBV9, with D hard to call. Trimming stripped 3 bases from V and 2 bases from J, with 20 bases between. The CDR3 consists of 17 residues. The V gene's germline CDR1 is SGDLS and CDR2 YYNGEE. DNA of the CDR3: TGTGCCAGCAGCGGAACCCTGATGGGGAGCGGCAACTATGGCTACACCTTC. Translation: CASSGTLMGSGNYGYTF.

The chain links TRBV5-1 to TRBJ1-2; D possibly corresponds to TRBD1 (6 bases). CDR1 and CDR2 (germline): SGHRS, YFSETQ. V was clipped by 4 bases and J by 1 base, with 20 bases between them. This CDR3 has 17 residues. The CDR3 loop is CASSPRFGGHLNYGYTF. For the CDR3, the DNA is TGCGCCAGCAGCCCAAGGTTTGGGGGACACCTTAACTATGGCTACACCTTC.

This clone was picked up a small number of times. This chain links TRBV18 with TRBJ1-3, with 7 positions matching TRBD1. The CDR3 is made up of 14 amino acids. Germline CDR1 is KGHSH and CDR2 is LQKENI. V dropped 3 bases and J dropped 5; count of bases not matched to a gene: 4. CDR3 nucleotides: TGTGCCAGCTCACCCCGGACAGGTCGAAACACCATATATTTT. This translates into CASSPRTGRNTIYF. The full variable domain, rest sourced from reference TRBV18 and TRBJ1-3, is NAGVMQNPRHLVRRRGQEARLRCSPMKGHSHVYWYRQLPEEGLKFMVYLQKENIIDESGMPKERFSAEFPKEGPSILRIQQVVRGDSAAYFCASSPRTGRNTIYFGEGSWLTVV.

The chain carries TRBV4-3 and TRBJ1-2; D is ambiguous. CDR1 is LGHNA, CDR2 YSLEER, per germline. Trimming took 4 bases from V and 1 from J, leaving 10 bases between them. This CDR3 is built from 14 residues. CDR3 DNA: TGCGCCAGCAGCCCCGCCCAACTTAACTATGGCTACACCTTC. Translating it yields CASSPAQLNYGYTF.

The gene calls are TRBV9 and TRBJ1-2; D is perhaps TRBD1 (5 bases). Germline CDR1 and CDR2: SGDLS and YYNGEE. The V gene lost 0 bases and the J gene lost 5 bases, with 17 bases spanning the gap. The CDR3 consists of 16 residues. This CDR3 reads CASSVVAGGEGYGYTF. The CDR3 DNA sequence: TGTGCCAGCAGCGTAGTGGCGGGGGGGGAGGGATATGGCTACACCTTC. Full variable domain (rest looked up from reference TRBV9 and TRBJ1-2): DSGVTQTPKHLITATGQRVTLRCSPRSGDLSVYWYQQSLDQGLQFLIQYYNGEERAKGNILERFSAQQFPDLHSELNLSSLELGDSALYFCASSVVAGGEGYGYTFGSGTRLTVV.

The chain is built from TRBV5-6 and TRBJ2-7; D gene unclear. The CDR3 is made up of 16 amino acids. Trimming left V 0 bases short and J 0 bases short, with 13 bases between. Germline V gene lookup returns CDR1 SGHDT and CDR2 YYEEEE. The CDR3 DNA follows: TGTGCCAGCAGCTTGGCGCCCCGGAGTGGCTCCTACGAGCAGTACTTC. It yields the protein CASSLAPRSGSYEQYF.

Within the sample, this clone is medium-sized. The rearrangement uses TRBV27 and TRBJ2-7; 7 bases are shared with TRBD2. The junction had 11 bases not matched to a gene; V was cut back by 2 bases and J by 7 bases. Germline CDR1 is MNHEY and CDR2 is SMNVEV (reference sequence). This CDR3 has 15 residues. CDR3 DNA: TGTGCCAGCAGTTTAGATGGGGGTCTGGGGGGGGAGCAGTACTTC. It encodes CASSLDGGLGGEQYF.

The V and J genes are TRBV27 and TRBJ2-5; D not certain. The CDR3 spans 14 residues. Deletions cut 2 bases from V and 0 bases from J, with 7 bases between. CDR1 is MNHEY and CDR2 is SMNVEV in the germline V gene (reference sequence). CDR3 sequence reads: CASSLSRYQETQYF. The CDR3 DNA reads TGTGCCAGCAGTTTAAGTCGGTACCAAGAGACCCAGTACTTC.

This chain links TRBV5-1 with TRBJ2-7, with a possible D match to TRBD1 (5 bases). The CDR3 contains 14 residues. Germline-derived CDR1 and CDR2 are SGHRS and YFSETQ. V lost 5 bases and J 0 bases, leaving 12 bases between the germline ends. CDR3: CASRTDPSSYEQYF. The DNA of the CDR3 is TGCGCCAGCAGGACAGACCCTAGCTCCTACGAGCAGTACTTC.

This chain links TRBV2 with TRBJ1-4; no clear D. Looked up from germline, CDR1 is SNHLY and CDR2 is FYNNEI. CDR3 length equals 17 residues. Trimming cost V 3 bases and J 1 base, with 15 bases left between them. The CDR3 DNA reads TGTGCCAGCAGTGAGCTGGTACCAACGGGAACTAATGAAAAACTGTTTTTT. Translation gives CASSELVPTGTNEKLFF.

The gene calls are TRBV27 and TRBJ1-6; no definite D call. Germline lookup yields CDR1 MNHEY and CDR2 SMNVEV (reference sequence). The CDR3 length is 18 residues. V lost 2 bases and J lost 0, with 14 bases in between. CDR3 nucleotide sequence: TGTGCCAGCAGTTTAGAGTGGCTCGGGAGCTCCTATAATTCACCCCTCCACTTT. Translating it yields CASSLEWLGSSYNSPLHF.

This clone occurred once. The gene calls are TRBV30 and TRBJ2-7, with D unclear. Trimming took 5 bases from V and 4 from J, leaving 18 bases between them. Germline-derived CDR1 and CDR2 are GTSNPN and SVGIG (reference sequence). The CDR3 totals 14 residues. The CDR3 spells CAWFNRRLAYEQYF. The CDR3, as DNA: TGTGCCTGGTTTAACCGGCGGCTGGCATACGAGCAGTACTTC.

The gene calls are TRBV6-5 and TRBJ1-2; TRBD1 matches 9 bases. This CDR3 contains 14 residues. The V gene's germline CDR1 is MNHEY and CDR2 SVGAGI. V was clipped by 4 bases and J by 4 bases; unmatched bases: 4. CDR3 DNA sequence: TGTGCCAGCAGTTTTGACAGGGGGTCCTATGGCTACACCTTC. It codes for CASSFDRGSYGYTF.

This clone occurred once. This sequence joins TRBV4-3 and TRBJ2-7, with D tentatively TRBD1 (5 bases). CDR1 LGHNA and CDR2 YSLEER come from the germline V gene. The CDR3 consists of 15 residues. Trimming left V 1 base short and J 4 bases short, with 14 bases between. The CDR3 DNA is TGCGCCAGCAGCCAAGGTGCGGCAGGGCGGTACGAGCAGTACTTC. Amino acid sequence: CASSQGAAGRYEQYF.

This rearrangement joins TRBV5-1 to TRBJ2-1; 8 bases are shared with TRBD2. Germline CDR1 is SGHRS and CDR2 is YFSETQ. The CDR3 is made up of 15 amino acids. V was clipped by 9 bases and J by 6 bases; unmatched bases: 14. The CDR3 sequence: CANRTGGGLVNEQFF. Here the CDR3 DNA reads TGCGCCAACCGTACCGGGGGGGGCCTCGTCAATGAGCAGTTCTTC.

The chain has TRBV27 and TRBJ1-5; 7 positions agree with TRBD1. CDR1 MNHEY and CDR2 SMNVEV come from the germline V gene (reference sequence). CDR3 length equals 17 residues. With 6 bases clipped from V and 0 bases from J, the junction kept 11 bases outside the gene matches. CDR3 nucleotide sequence: TGTGCCAGCAGCTCAGGGGGTCGGGGTTATAGCAATCAGCCCCAGCATTTT. Protein: CASSSGGRGYSNQPQHF.

This rearrangement joins TRBV5-1 to TRBJ2-5; 7 positions match TRBD1. Germline CDR1 SGHRS, CDR2 YFSETQ. Unmatched junction bases numbered 9, after V lost 3 bases and J lost 1 base. CDR3 length: 16 amino acids. CDR3 in DNA: TGCGCCAGCAGCTCTTCAGGGGGTTGGATCCAAGAGACCCAGTACTTC. Amino acid sequence: CASSSSGGWIQETQYF.

The gene calls are TRBV7-5 and TRBJ2-3; the table calls TRBD2, which could not be checked here. TRBV7-5 is assigned pseudogene status. The length of the CDR3 is 15 residues. CDR3 coding DNA: TGTGCCAGCAGCAACGGACTAGCGGGGGGAGATACGCAGTATTTT. Amino acid sequence: CASSNGLAGGDTQYF.

The V gene is TRBV7-7, the J gene TRBJ1-2; D is uncertain. The V gene's germline CDR1 is SSHAT and CDR2 FNYEAQ (reference sequence). This CDR3 contains 16 residues. With 2 bases removed from V and 1 base from J, the gap between germline ends came to 14 bases. The CDR3 coding sequence is TGTGCCAGCAGCTTACCTGATACTCCCCTTAACTATGGCTACACCTTC. Translation: CASSLPDTPLNYGYTF.

CDR3 coding DNA: TGTGCCAGCAGCTTAGTGGTACCAGCGGGGGGATCCGAGTTCTTC. As protein: CASSLVVPAGGSEFF. The rearrangement links TRBV7-9 to TRBJ2-1, with 9 bases lining up with TRBD2. The CDR3 is 15 amino acids. Unmatched junction bases numbered 12, after V lost 1 base and J lost 14 bases. CDR1 and CDR2 (germline): SEHNR, FQNEAQ (reference sequence).

The CDR3 DNA sequence: TGCGCCAGCAGCCAAGATCCGGGAGGGAGCAATCAGCCCCAGCATTTT. Translated: CASSQDPGGSNQPQHF. V usage is TRBV4-1 and J usage is TRBJ1-5; no clear D gene. The CDR3 runs 16 residues. Germline V gives CDR1 MGHRA, CDR2 YSYEKL. V lost 0 bases, J lost 1 base, and 10 bases lay in between.